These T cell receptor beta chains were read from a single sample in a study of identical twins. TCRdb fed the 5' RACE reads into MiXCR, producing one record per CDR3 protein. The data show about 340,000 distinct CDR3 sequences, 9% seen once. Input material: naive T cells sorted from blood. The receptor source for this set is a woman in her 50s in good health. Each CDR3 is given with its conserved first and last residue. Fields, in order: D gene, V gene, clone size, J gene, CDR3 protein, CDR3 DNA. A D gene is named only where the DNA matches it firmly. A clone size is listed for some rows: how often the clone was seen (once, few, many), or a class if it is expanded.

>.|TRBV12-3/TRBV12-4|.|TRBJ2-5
CASSWGVGQETQYF
TGTGCCAGCAGTTGGGGGGTCGGCCAAGAGACCCAGTACTTC
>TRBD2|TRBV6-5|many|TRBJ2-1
CASSGTSVGNEQFF
TGTGCCAGCAGTGGGACTAGCGTCGGGAATGAGCAGTTCTTC
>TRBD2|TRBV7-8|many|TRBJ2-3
CASSFPASGRIDTQYF
TGTGCCAGCAGCTTCCCGGCTAGCGGGAGGATAGATACGCAGTATTTT
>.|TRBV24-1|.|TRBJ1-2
CATSDGLIGGYTF
TGTGCCACCAGTGATGGACTCATAGGAGGCTACACCTTC
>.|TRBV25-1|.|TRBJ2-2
CASSEQGTKLFF
TGTGCCAGCAGTGAACAGGGGACTAAGCTGTTTTTT
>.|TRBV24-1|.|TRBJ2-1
CATSDFADGGNEQFF
TGTGCCACCAGTGATTTTGCCGACGGTGGGAATGAGCAGTTCTTC
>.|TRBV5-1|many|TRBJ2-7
CASSLVASSYEQYF
TGCGCCAGCAGCTTGGTGGCCAGCTCCTACGAGCAGTACTTC
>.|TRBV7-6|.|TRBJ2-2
CASSLPDKGGETGELFF
TGTGCCAGCAGCCTACCCGACAAAGGGGGAGAGACCGGGGAGCTGTTTTTT
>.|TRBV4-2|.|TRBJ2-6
CASSQSGAISGANVLTF
TGTGCCAGCAGCCAGAGTGGGGCGATATCTGGGGCCAACGTCCTGACTTTC
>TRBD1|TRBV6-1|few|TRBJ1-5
CASMYTGENQPQHF
TGTGCCAGCATGTATACAGGGGAAAATCAGCCCCAGCATTTT
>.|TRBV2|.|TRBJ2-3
CASSGSGPADTQYF
TGTGCCAGCAGTGGTAGCGGTCCCGCAGATACGCAGTATTTT
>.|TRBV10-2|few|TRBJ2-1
CASGPVGNEQFF
TGCGCCAGCGGCCCAGTTGGCAATGAGCAGTTCTTC
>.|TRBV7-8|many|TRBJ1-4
CASSLLGYEKLFF
TGTGCCAGCAGCTTACTAGGGTACGAAAAACTGTTTTTT
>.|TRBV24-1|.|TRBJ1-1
CATSAFGTEAFF
TGTGCCACCAGTGCTTTCGGGACTGAAGCTTTCTTT
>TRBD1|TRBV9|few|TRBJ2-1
CASNRDRGGNEQFF
TGTGCCAGCAACCGGGACAGGGGCGGGAATGAGCAGTTCTTC
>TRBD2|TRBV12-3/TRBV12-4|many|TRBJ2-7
CASSFGLAGASYEQYF
TGTGCCAGCAGTTTTGGACTAGCGGGGGCCTCCTACGAGCAGTACTTC
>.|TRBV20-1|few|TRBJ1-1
CSASSAVNTEAFF
TGCAGTGCTAGTAGTGCCGTGAACACTGAAGCTTTCTTT
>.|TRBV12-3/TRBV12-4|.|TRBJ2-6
CASSRNPPGANVLTF
TGTGCCAGCAGTCGGAATCCCCCTGGGGCCAACGTCCTGACTTTC
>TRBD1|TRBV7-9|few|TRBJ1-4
CASSLGGGQVNEKLFF
TGTGCCAGCAGCTTGGGAGGAGGACAGGTTAATGAAAAACTGTTTTTT
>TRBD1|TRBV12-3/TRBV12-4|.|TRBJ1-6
CASSWGTGKGNSPLHF
TGTGCCAGCAGCTGGGGGACAGGGAAGGGGAATTCACCCCTCCACTTT
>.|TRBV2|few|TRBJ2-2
CASSGRQSGELFF
TGTGCCAGCAGTGGTCGACAGAGCGGGGAGCTGTTTTTT
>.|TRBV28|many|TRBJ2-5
CASSAIEGRQETQYF
TGTGCCAGCAGCGCCATAGAGGGGAGGCAAGAGACCCAGTACTTC
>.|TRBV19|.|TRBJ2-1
CASQRLNSYNEQFF
TGTGCCAGCCAAAGACTGAACTCCTACAATGAGCAGTTCTTC
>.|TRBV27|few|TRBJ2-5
CASSPRRGAEETQYF
TGTGCCAGCAGTCCCAGGAGGGGCGCAGAAGAGACCCAGTACTTC
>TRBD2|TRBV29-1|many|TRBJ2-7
CSVAGGPIYDEQYF
TGCAGCGTTGCGGGAGGGCCCATCTACGACGAGCAGTACTTC
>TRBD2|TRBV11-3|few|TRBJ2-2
CASSPTSGNTGELFF
TGTGCCAGCAGCCCGACTAGCGGGAACACCGGGGAGCTGTTTTTT
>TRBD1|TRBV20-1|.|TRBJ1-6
CSARDLGTGVSPLHF
TGCAGTGCTAGAGATCTAGGGACAGGGGTTTCACCCCTCCACTTT
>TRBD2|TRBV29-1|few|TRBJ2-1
CSVGGLAGPKQFF
TGCAGCGTTGGAGGACTAGCGGGGCCAAAGCAGTTCTTC
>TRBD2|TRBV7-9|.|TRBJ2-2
CASRIMPGGLDTGELFF
TGTGCCAGCAGAATAATGCCGGGAGGCTTGGACACCGGGGAGCTGTTTTTT
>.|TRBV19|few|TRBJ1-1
CASRNTLWGGGTTEAFF
TGTGCCAGTAGAAACACTCTATGGGGGGGTGGTACCACTGAAGCTTTCTTT
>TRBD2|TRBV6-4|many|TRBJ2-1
CASSTEGAGGPNEQFF
TGTGCCAGCAGTACGGAGGGGGCGGGAGGGCCCAATGAGCAGTTCTTC
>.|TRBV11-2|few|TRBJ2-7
CASSSPDGEYEQYF
TGTGCCAGCAGCTCCCCGGACGGGGAATACGAGCAGTACTTC
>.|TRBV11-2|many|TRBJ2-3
CASSLDLPASKADTQYF
TGTGCCAGCAGCTTAGATCTTCCGGCTAGCAAGGCAGATACGCAGTATTTT
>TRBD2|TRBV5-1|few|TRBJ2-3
CASSSKTSGGTDTQYF
TGCGCCAGCAGCTCGAAAACTAGCGGTGGCACAGATACGCAGTATTTT
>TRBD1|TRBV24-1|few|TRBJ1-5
CATSDSKQGRSNQPQHF
TGTGCCACCAGTGATTCGAAACAGGGGAGGAGCAATCAGCCCCAGCATTTT
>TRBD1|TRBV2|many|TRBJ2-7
CANPDREFDF
TGTGCCAATCCGGACAGGGAATTTGACTTC
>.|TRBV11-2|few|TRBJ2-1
CASSLGHWGTFRNEQFF
TGTGCCAGCAGCTTAGGACATTGGGGTACATTCCGCAATGAGCAGTTCTTC
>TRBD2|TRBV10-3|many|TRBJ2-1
CAISEALAGYNEQFF
TGTGCCATCAGTGAGGCTCTAGCGGGCTACAATGAGCAGTTCTTC
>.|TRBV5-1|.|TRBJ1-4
CASGPGRRDEKLFF
TGCGCCAGCGGTCCGGGACGGCGGGATGAAAAACTGTTTTTT
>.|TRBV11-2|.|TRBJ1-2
CASRPGLGYGYTF
TGTGCCAGCAGACCGGGACTAGGCTATGGCTACACCTTC
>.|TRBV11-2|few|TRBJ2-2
CASSLVLGNTGELFF
TGTGCCAGCAGCTTAGTGCTTGGGAACACCGGGGAGCTGTTTTTT
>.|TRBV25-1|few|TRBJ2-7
CASSGNPGTSSSYEQYF
TGTGCCAGCAGTGGAAACCCCGGGACTTCGAGCTCCTACGAGCAGTACTTC
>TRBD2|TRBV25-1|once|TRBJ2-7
CASSPLQGLAREQYF
TGTGCCAGCAGTCCTCTACAGGGACTAGCGCGCGAGCAGTACTTC
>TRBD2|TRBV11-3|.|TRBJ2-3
CASSLDLGMLAGGTDTQYF
TGTGCCAGCAGCTTAGATTTGGGTATGCTAGCGGGTGGAACAGATACGCAGTATTTT
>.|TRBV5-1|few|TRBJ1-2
CASSATGINYGYTF
TGCGCCAGCAGCGCTACAGGGATTAACTATGGCTACACCTTC
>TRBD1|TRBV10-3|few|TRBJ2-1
CAISGGGTGGNYNEQFF
TGTGCCATCAGTGGGGGTGGGACAGGGGGGAACTACAATGAGCAGTTCTTC
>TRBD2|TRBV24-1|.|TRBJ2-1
CATSDFGAGVGNEQFF
TGTGCCACCAGTGATTTCGGGGCGGGAGTTGGCAATGAGCAGTTCTTC
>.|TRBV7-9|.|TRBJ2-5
CASSRPGFQETQYF
TGTGCCAGCAGCCGCCCGGGGTTTCAAGAGACCCAGTACTTC
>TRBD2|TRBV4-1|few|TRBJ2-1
CASSKLAGAGNEQFF
TGCGCCAGCAGCAAACTAGCGGGAGCCGGCAATGAGCAGTTCTTC
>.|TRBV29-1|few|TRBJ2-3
CSHTAHDLTDTQYF
TGCAGCCACACAGCTCACGACCTCACAGATACGCAGTATTTT
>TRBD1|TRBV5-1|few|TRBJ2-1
CASSPGQGRYEQFF
TGCGCCAGCAGCCCTGGACAGGGCCGCTATGAGCAGTTCTTC
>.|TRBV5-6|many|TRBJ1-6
CASSTTRRGTNSPLHF
TGTGCCAGCAGCACTACTCGAAGGGGAACCAATTCACCCCTCCACTTT
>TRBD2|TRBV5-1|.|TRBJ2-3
CASSSLGASGTRKTDTQYF
TGCGCCAGCAGCTCCCTTGGGGCTAGCGGGACTCGAAAAACAGATACGCAGTATTTT